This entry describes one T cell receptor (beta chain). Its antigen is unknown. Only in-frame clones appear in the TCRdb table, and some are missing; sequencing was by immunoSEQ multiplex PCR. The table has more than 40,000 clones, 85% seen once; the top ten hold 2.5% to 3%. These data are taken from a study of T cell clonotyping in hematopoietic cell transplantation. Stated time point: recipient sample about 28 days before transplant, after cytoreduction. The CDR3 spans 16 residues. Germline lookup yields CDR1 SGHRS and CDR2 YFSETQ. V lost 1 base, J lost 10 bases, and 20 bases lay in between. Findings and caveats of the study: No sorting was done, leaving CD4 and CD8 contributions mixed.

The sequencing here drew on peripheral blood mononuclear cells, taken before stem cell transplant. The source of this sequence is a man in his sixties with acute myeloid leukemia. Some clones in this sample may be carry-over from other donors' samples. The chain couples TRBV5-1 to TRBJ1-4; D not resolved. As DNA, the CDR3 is TGCGCCAGCAGCTTGTCAACGTCGGGTGGCCGGGGAAAACTGTTTTTT. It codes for CASSLSTSGGRGKLFF.